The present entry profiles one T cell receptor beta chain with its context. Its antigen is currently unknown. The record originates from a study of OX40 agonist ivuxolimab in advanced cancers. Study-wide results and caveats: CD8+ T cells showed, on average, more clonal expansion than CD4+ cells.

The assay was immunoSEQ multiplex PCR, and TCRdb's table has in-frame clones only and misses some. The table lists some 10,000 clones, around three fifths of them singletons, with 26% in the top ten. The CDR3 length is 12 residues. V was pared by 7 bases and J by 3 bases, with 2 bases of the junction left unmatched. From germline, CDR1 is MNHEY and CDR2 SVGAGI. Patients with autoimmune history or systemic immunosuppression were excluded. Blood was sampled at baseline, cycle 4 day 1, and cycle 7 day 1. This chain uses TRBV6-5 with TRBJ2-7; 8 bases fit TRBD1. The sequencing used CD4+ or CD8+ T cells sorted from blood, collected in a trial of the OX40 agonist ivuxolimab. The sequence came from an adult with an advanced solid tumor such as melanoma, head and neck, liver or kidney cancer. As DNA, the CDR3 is TGTGCCAGCACACAGGGGGACTACGAGCAGTACTTC. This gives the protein CASTQGDYEQYF.